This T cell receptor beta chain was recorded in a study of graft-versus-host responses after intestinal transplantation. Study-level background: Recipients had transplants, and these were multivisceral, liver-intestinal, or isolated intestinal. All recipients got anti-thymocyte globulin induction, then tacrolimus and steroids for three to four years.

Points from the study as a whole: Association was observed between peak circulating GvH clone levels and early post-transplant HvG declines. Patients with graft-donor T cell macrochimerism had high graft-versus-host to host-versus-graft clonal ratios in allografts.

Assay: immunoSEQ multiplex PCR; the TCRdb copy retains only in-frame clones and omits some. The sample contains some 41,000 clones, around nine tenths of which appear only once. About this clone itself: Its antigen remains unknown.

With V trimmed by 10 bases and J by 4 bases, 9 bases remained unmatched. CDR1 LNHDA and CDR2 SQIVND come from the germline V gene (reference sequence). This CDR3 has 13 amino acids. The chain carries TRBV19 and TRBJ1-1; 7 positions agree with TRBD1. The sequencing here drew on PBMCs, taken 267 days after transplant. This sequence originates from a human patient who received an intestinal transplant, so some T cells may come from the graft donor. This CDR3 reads CATDAGGSTEAFF. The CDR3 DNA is TGTGCCACCGACGCAGGGGGTTCCACTGAAGCTTTCTTT. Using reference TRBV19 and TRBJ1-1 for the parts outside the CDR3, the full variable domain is DGGITQSPKYLFRKEGQNVTLSCEQNLNHDAMYWYRQDPGQGLRLIYYSQIVNDFQKGDIAEGYSVSREKKESFPLTVTSAQKNPTAFYLCATDAGGSTEAFFGQGTRLTVV.